Listed below are T cell receptor beta chains from one sample, sequenced in a study of blood T cell repertoires in COVID-19. The table came from immunoSEQ multiplex PCR; TCRdb's copy has only in-frame clones and leaves some out. The repertoire has approximately 230,000 clones, approximately 90% of them found once; the top ten carry more than 1.5%. The sequencing sample was made of PBMCs or T cells enriched from blood (not recorded which). The receptor set was obtained from a man aged 35-49 years who had recovered from COVID-19. Each CDR3 is given with its conserved first and last residue. Fields, in order: V gene, CDR3 protein.

TRBV6-5,CASSQTKNTEAFF
TRBV19,CASRNQGTNEKLFF
TRBV4-3,CASSPNPVGANSPLHF
TRBV11-2,CASSLVLAGAGETQYF
TRBV5-1,CASSLEPDRGSGYTF
TRBV30,CAWSNTGHEQYF
TRBV27,CASSYTSGLYEQYF
TRBV5-6,CASSRLGSAGGSTDTQYF
TRBV6-6,CASSYIWGDQPQHF
TRBV14,CASSQGGPSSYNSPLHF
TRBV5-1,CASSEDSQSYNEQFF
TRBV27,CASSLFRGGTYNEQFF
TRBV27,CASSLSNGRDQETQYF
TRBV5-8,CASSFSGLSYNEQFF
TRBV5-8,CASRPGSLAKNIQYF
TRBV27,CASSATGGKPYEQYF
TRBV5-6,CASSPGDIYGYTF
TRBV10-3,CAISGQGGNQPQYF
TRBV7-8,CASSLEAGGLRAYEQYF
TRBV19,CASSIRDRGGGELFF
TRBV5-1,CASSLSGGDQPQHF
TRBV19,CASSIVLAGGVIF
TRBV14,CASSPRGASYEQYF
TRBV7-2,CASSPHRLGNYGYTF
TRBV5-1,CASSPGQDTDTQYF
TRBV5-1,CASSLVGQGSYNEQFF
TRBV2,CASSGEYEQYF
TRBV7-2,CASREWRADTQYF
TRBV10-3,CAISESKGQIADTQYF
TRBV27,CASSSGPLGAPQHF
TRBV11-2,CASSLERAGNSPLHF
TRBV2,CASSQGQISNQPQHF
TRBV11-2,CASSPSVPDGTQYF
TRBV5-1,CASRPMVGEGTQYF
TRBV7-2,CASSLDSDISGELFF
TRBV2,CASSVPGNNPGNTIYF
TRBV2,CASRVLAEKDTQYF
TRBV11-3,CASSPRTSGMNEQFF
TRBV27,CASRVFQGTEQYF
TRBV28,CASFRGQGGYEQYF
TRBV12-3/TRBV12-4,CARGRGNQPQHF
TRBV4-2,CASSQDRNPAGGEGDTQYF
TRBV11-2,CASSVGGGARTEAFF
TRBV6-5,CASSFYPGQGTEAFF
TRBV28,CASSPSGSAGDTGELFF
TRBV7-2,CASSPSSGVAWSEAFF
TRBV7-2,CASSSTPGTTYNEQFF
TRBV28,CASSTTGGGIYGYTF
TRBV7-8,CASSLALRQGNQPQHF